The 13 T cell receptor beta chains below come from one sample, sequenced in a study of siplizumab effects on memory and regulatory T cells. This table comes from immunoSEQ multiplex PCR, and its TCRdb copy is limited to in-frame clones, with some not included. Here the sample spans around 100,000 clones, about 90% being singletons. Sequenced sample: Tregs sorted from blood. The receptor source for this set is a human donor in good health.

The gene calls are TRBV15 and TRBJ2-2, with 8 positions matching TRBD1. Per germline, CDR1 LNHNV and CDR2 YYDKDF (reference sequence). This CDR3 contains 16 residues. Trimming removed 0 bases from V and 4 bases from J; junction bases left unmatched: 4. The CDR3 coding sequence is TGTGCCACCAGCAGAGATGGACAGGGTGGCACCGGGGAGCTGTTTTTT. Amino acids: CATSRDGQGGTGELFF.

The chain is built from TRBV5-4 and TRBJ2-6, with D unclear. CDR1 and CDR2 from the germline V gene are SGHNT and YYREEE (reference sequence). The CDR3 has 16 residues. V was trimmed by 4 bases and J by 4 bases, leaving 15 bases between them. CDR3 region: CASSLDTRRGANVLTF. The CDR3 DNA is TGTGCCAGCAGCCTCGACACCCGCCGGGGGGCCAACGTCCTGACTTTC.

The chain couples TRBV27 to TRBJ2-7, with D possibly matching TRBD1 (6 bases). The germline CDR1 and CDR2 sequences are MNHEY and SMNVEV (reference sequence). Trimming removed 5 bases at V and 2 bases at J, with 16 bases between. The length of the CDR3 is 15 residues. The CDR3 spells CASSISTGFAYEQYF. CDR3 in DNA: TGTGCCAGCAGTATTTCTACAGGGTTCGCCTACGAGCAGTACTTC.

This clone was found once. The gene calls are TRBV9 and TRBJ2-7; D possibly matches TRBD1 or TRBD2 (5 bases each). V was cut by 0 bases and J by 4 bases, with 11 bases left in between. Germline values: CDR1 SGDLS, CDR2 YYNGEE. This CDR3 comprises 14 residues. This chain's CDR3 is CASSVASGGYEQYF. The CDR3 coding sequence is TGTGCCAGCAGCGTAGCTTCTGGGGGTTACGAGCAGTACTTC.

As to this clone: In the same sample, other DNA sequences code for this CDR3. The chain couples TRBV18 to TRBJ1-5; tentatively, D is TRBD1 (5 bases). This CDR3 is 13 amino acids long. The germline V gene has CDR1 KGHSH and CDR2 LQKENI. Deletions cut 1 base from V and 7 bases from J, with 8 bases between. The CDR3 DNA is TGTGCCAGCTCACCACGAGGGGACCAGCCCCAGCATTTT. This encodes CASSPRGDQPQHF. The variable domain in full, completed from reference TRBV18 and TRBJ1-5, reads NAGVMQNPRHLVRRRGQEARLRCSPMKGHSHVYWYRQLPEEGLKFMVYLQKENIIDESGMPKERFSAEFPKEGPSILRIQQVVRGDSAAYFCASSPRGDQPQHFGDGTRLSIL.

This clone has only one observation. This rearrangement joins TRBV5-4 to TRBJ2-5; 9 nucleotides agree with TRBD2. Germline loops: CDR1 SGHNT, CDR2 YYREEE (reference sequence). Trimming took 3 bases from V and 11 from J; bases not matched to a gene: 14. The CDR3 runs to 15 residues. This CDR3 is CASSWRDSGSLEQYF. CDR3 in DNA: TGTGCCAGCAGCTGGCGGGATAGCGGGAGTTTAGAGCAGTACTTC.

The chain recombines TRBV7-6 with TRBJ2-7; TRBD1 matches 8 bases. Germline V gene lookup returns CDR1 SGHVS and CDR2 FNYEAQ. The V segment lost 2 bases and the J segment 0 bases; nucleotides outside the gene matches: 9. The CDR3 spans 17 residues. The CDR3, as DNA: TGTGCCAGCAGCTTAAGCCAGGACAGGGATAGCTCCTACGAGCAGTACTTC. It translates to CASSLSQDRDSSYEQYF.

The chain links TRBV6-5 to TRBJ2-1, with 12 bases aligning to TRBD2. The V and J ends lost 8 bases and 5 bases, in that order; junction bases with no gene match: 1. Germline V gene lookup returns CDR1 MNHEY and CDR2 SVGAGI. The CDR3 is made up of 13 amino acids. The DNA for the CDR3 is TGTGCCAGCCGGACTAGCGGGGACAATGAGCAGTTCTTC. The encoded protein is CASRTSGDNEQFF.

The V call is TRBV29-1, the J call TRBJ1-1; D remains ambiguous. The CDR3 has 12 residues. Germline V lookup: CDR1 SQVTM, CDR2 ANQGSEA. V lost 5 bases and J 3 bases, leaving 10 bases between the germline ends. In nucleotides, the CDR3 is TGCAGCGTTACAGACATCGACACTGAAGCTTTCTTT. Translating it yields CSVTDIDTEAFF.

The chain joins TRBV19 to TRBJ1-1; D gene uncertain. Trimming cost V 2 bases and J 8 bases, with 12 bases left between them. The CDR3 sequence is 13 residues long. The germline V gene has CDR1 LNHDA and CDR2 SQIVND (reference sequence). The CDR3 protein is CASSIYSGSEAFF. In DNA, the CDR3 is TGTGCCAGTAGTATATATTCCGGGAGCGAAGCTTTCTTT.

The chain has TRBV5-1 and TRBJ1-3, with 9 bases identical to TRBD1. The CDR3 runs 15 residues. V trimming: 4 bases; J trimming: 3 bases; junction bases outside the gene matches: 5. Germline CDR1 and CDR2: SGHRS and YFSETQ. The CDR3, as DNA: TGCGCCAGCAGCGTAGGGACAGGGATTGGAAACACCATATATTTT. Amino acids: CASSVGTGIGNTIYF.

This sequence joins TRBV2 and TRBJ1-2; 7 bases agree with TRBD1. The CDR3 extends over 14 amino acids. CDR1 is SNHLY, CDR2 FYNNEI, per germline. V lost 4 bases and J lost 7; bases outside the gene matches: 9. CDR3: CASSVPRGSAGYTF. In nucleotides, the CDR3 is TGTGCCAGCAGTGTCCCCAGGGGGTCGGCTGGCTACACCTTC.

The J gene is TRBJ1-3, the V gene TRBV5-5, with TRBD1 matching 9 bases. The CDR3 is made up of 14 amino acids. V trimming: 0 bases; J trimming: 8 bases; junction bases outside the gene matches: 3. Germline V gives CDR1 SGHKS, CDR2 YYEKEE (reference sequence). The CDR3 is CASSLVQGADTIYF. CDR3 nucleotides: TGTGCCAGCAGCTTGGTACAGGGGGCGGACACCATATATTTT.